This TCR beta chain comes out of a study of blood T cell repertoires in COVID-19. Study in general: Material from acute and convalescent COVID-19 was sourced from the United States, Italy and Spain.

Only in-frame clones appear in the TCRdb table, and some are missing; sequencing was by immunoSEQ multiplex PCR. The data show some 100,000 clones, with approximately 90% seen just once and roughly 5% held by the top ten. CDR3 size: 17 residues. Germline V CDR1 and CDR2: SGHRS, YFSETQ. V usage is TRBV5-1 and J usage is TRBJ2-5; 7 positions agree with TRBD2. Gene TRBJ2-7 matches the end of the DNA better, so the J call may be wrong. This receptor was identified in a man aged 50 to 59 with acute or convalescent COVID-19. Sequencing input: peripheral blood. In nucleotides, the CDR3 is TGCGCCAGCAGCTGGGGGAGGGTGGAGACGGGTAACTACGAGCAGTACTTC. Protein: CASSWGRVETGNYEQYF.